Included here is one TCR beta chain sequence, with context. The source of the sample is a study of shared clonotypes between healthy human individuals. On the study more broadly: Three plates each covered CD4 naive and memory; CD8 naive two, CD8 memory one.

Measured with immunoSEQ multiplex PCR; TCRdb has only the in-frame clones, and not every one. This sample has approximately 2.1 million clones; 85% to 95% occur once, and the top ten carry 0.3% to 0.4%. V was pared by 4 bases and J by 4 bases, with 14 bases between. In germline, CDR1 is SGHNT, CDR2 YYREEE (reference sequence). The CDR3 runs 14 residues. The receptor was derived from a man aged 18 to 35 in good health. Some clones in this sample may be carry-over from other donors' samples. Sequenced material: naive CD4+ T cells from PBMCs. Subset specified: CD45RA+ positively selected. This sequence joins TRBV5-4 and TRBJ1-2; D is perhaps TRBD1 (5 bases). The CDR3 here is CASSGRQGSYGYTF. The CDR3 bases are TGTGCCAGCAGCGGCCGCCAGGGATCCTATGGCTACACCTTC. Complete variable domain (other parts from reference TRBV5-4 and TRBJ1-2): ETGVTQSPTHLIKTRGQQVTLRCSSQSGHNTVSWYQQALGQGPQFIFQYYREEENGRGNFPPRFSGLQFPNYSSELNVNALELDDSALYLCASSGRQGSYGYTFGSGTRLTVV.